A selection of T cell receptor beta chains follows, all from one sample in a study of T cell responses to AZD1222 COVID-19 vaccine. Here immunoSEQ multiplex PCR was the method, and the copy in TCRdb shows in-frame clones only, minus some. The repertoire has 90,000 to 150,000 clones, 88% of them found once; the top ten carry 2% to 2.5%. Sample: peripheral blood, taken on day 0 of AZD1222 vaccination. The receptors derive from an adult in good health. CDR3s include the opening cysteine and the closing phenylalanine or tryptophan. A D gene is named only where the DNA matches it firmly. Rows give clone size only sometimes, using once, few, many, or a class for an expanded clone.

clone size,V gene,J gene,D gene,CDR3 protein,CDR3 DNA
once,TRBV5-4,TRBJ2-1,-,CASSFPAGPVNEQFF,TGTGCCAGCAGCTTTCCCGCGGGACCTGTGAATGAGCAGTTCTTC
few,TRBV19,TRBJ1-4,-,CASSHTGGEEKLFF,TGTGCCAGTAGCCACACAGGAGGGGAGGAAAAACTGTTTTTT
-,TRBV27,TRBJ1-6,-,CASSHDREVNSPLHF,TGTGCCAGCAGTCATGACCGTGAGGTTAATTCACCCCTCCACTTT
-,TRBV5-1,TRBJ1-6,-,CASSGTGGSYNSPLHF,TGCGCCAGCAGCGGGACGGGAGGCTCCTATAATTCACCCCTCCACTTT
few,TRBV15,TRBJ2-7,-,CATSREDRMREQYF,TGTGCCACCAGCAGAGAGGATAGGATGCGCGAGCAGTACTTC
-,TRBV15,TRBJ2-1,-,CATQVGSYNEQFF,TGTGCCACCCAGGTGGGCTCCTACAATGAGCAGTTCTTC
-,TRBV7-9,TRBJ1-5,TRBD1,CASSNPPGTGFSNQPQHF,TGTGCCAGCAGCAACCCCCCGGGGACAGGGTTTAGCAATCAGCCCCAGCATTTT
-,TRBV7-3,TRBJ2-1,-,CASSLSLASSYNEQFF,TGTGCCAGCAGCTTAAGTCTCGCGTCTTCCTACAATGAGCAGTTCTTC
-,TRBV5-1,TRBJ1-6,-,CASSLEGRSYNSPLHF,TGCGCCAGCAGCTTGGAAGGGAGATCCTATAATTCACCCCTCCACTTT
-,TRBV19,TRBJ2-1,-,CASRKLVDSRYNEQFF,TGTGCCAGTAGGAAGCTGGTCGACAGCCGTTACAATGAGCAGTTCTTC
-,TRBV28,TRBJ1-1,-,CASSSPGVRTEAFF,TGTGCCAGCAGTTCCCCCGGGGTGCGAACTGAAGCTTTCTTT
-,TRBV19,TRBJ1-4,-,CASSRTATNEKLFF,TGTGCCAGTAGTCGGACAGCAACTAATGAAAAACTGTTTTTT
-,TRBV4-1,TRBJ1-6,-,CASSRGSSSYNSPLHF,TGCGCCAGCAGCCGGGGCTCGAGCTCCTATAATTCACCCCTCCACTTT
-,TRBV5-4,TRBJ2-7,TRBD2,CASSLGRSGGYEQYF,TGTGCCAGCAGCTTGGGCCGGAGCGGGGGCTACGAGCAGTACTTC
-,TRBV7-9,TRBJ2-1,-,CASSPSTLSSYNEQFF,TGTGCCAGCAGCCCGTCGACCCTTAGCTCCTACAATGAGCAGTTCTTC
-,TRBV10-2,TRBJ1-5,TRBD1,CASTGTGSNQPQHF,TGCGCCAGCACCGGGACAGGAAGCAATCAGCCCCAGCATTTT
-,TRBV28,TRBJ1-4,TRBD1,CASRIDRGREKLFF,TGTGCCAGCAGAATTGACAGGGGCCGTGAAAAACTGTTTTTT
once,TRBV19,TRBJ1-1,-,CASSIPRGEAFF,TGTGCCAGTAGTATACCCCGGGGTGAAGCTTTCTTT
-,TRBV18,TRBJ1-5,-,CASSLGRQGNQPQHF,TGTGCCAGCTCACTAGGGCGGCAGGGCAATCAGCCCCAGCATTTT
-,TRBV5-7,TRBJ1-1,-,CAQGGWRTEAFF,TGCGCACAAGGCGGGTGGAGGACTGAAGCTTTCTTT
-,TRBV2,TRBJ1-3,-,CASSGIGAGNTIYF,TGTGCCAGCAGTGGTATAGGGGCTGGAAACACCATATATTTT
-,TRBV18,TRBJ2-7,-,CASSPLPRGENEQYF,TGTGCCAGCTCACCACTCCCGCGCGGAGAGAACGAGCAGTACTTC
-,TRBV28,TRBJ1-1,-,CASSSDSPRGAFF,TGTGCCAGCAGTTCTGACAGTCCAAGAGGAGCTTTCTTT
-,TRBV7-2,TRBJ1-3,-,CASSLLRAGNTIYF,TGTGCCAGCAGCTTATTAAGGGCTGGAAACACCATATATTTT
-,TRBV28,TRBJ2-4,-,CASSPTERKNIQYF,TGTGCCAGCAGTCCCACGGAGAGGAAAAACATTCAGTACTTC
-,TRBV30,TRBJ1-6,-,CAWSDRTRSSYNSPLHF,TGTGCCTGGAGTGACCGGACACGCAGCTCCTATAATTCACCCCTCCACTTT
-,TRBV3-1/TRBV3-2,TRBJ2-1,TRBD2,CASSQDQAGGSNEQFF,TGTGCCAGCAGCCAAGATCAAGCGGGAGGGAGCAATGAGCAGTTCTTC
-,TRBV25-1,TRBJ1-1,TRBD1,CASSGLLTGMNTEAFF,TGTGCCAGCAGTGGGTTGCTGACAGGGATGAACACTGAAGCTTTCTTT